This TCR beta chain was recovered during a study of T-cell reconstitution after alpha-beta-depleted transplantation in children (dated by TCRdb to 2016 to 2018). In the study overall: Using TCR repertoire profiling, the study followed T-cell immune reconstitution in a quantitative way in children after TCRalphabeta/CD19-depleted allogeneic hematopoietic cell transplantation.

The library was prepared using PCR. The sequencing machine was an Illumina HiSeq 2500. To normalize quantification of the TCRbeta repertoire, the TCR libraries were built with molecular barcoding that relied on unique molecular identifiers. TCRdb passed the public sequencing reads through fastp at Q25 and MiXCR, retaining productive beta sequences. Rows merge per CDR3 protein into single entries with the most common DNA and genes. For this sample there are about 240,000 distinct CDR3 sequences; about 23% appear just once. The ten largest make up around 2.5% of the sample. This clonotype was recorded a few times. It has no known antigen specificity. The record has no base qualities; no much larger clone is one base away. The research as a whole found: In some patients, the high TCRbeta diversity seen at day 60 was put down to recipient T cells and intrathymic progenitors that had survived conditioning. The apparently early alphabetaT-cell count recovery about two months after transplant was reportedly dependent on only several hundred rapidly expanded clones derived from non-depleted graft cells. Hyperexpanded clone frequencies declined over subsequent months; after one year, T-cell counts and TCRbeta diversity were mostly attributed to newly produced T cells.

Sequences DFQATT (CDR1) and SNEGSKA (CDR2) are obtained from the germline V gene (reference sequence). From the cysteine through the phenylalanine, the CDR3 covers 14 amino acids. The kept DNA is CDR3 alone, 42 bases in frame from the first base. The trim is 5 bases for V and 7 bases for J, with a gap of 18 bases between the germline ends. The treatment or condition label on this specimen signifies: allogeneic hematopoietic cell transplantation with graft depleted of TCRalphabeta T cells and CD19 B cells. The transplant recipients were children given TCRalphabeta/CD19-depleted allogeneic hematopoietic cell grafts.

The receptor was isolated from a girl aged 2-15 years with Fanconi anemia, due to receive a stem cell transplant. Sequences were derived from PBMCs, sampled before TCRalphabeta/CD19-depleted stem cell transplant. The sequence joins TRBV20-1 to TRBJ2-1, with the D call tentatively TRBD1 or TRBD2, each fitting 6 bases. This receptor carries the CDR3 CSADLGGPMNEQFF. The base sequence is TGCAGTGCTGACCTCGGGGGCCCTATGAATGAGCAGTTCTTC.